The T cell receptor (beta chain) described here comes from a study of blood T cells in healthy people across ages (dated by TCRdb to between 2015 and 2016). General notes on the study: In model experiments, roughly one uniquely barcoded TCR beta cDNA molecule per two T cells was captured by template switching. Using deep sequencing normalized with unique cDNA molecular identifiers, the study measured how TCR beta repertoire diversity changes with age. The donors were divided into four age groups: young (average around 16 years), middle-aged (approximately 39), aged (about 61) and long-lived (more than 75). Donors of different ages were randomly distributed across sequencing lanes to avoid experimental bias. Using the same blood draw, the study looked at two additional independent replicas of 1 million unique cDNA reads for two donors, one aged 18 to 30 and the other aged 80 or older.

With regard to this clonotype: Its antigen is not yet known. Qualities for individual bases were not recorded, and no much larger clone is one base off.

Preparation of the library involved 5' RACE. Instrument on record: Illumina HiSeq 2500. A second PCR of 7 to 11 cycles was run with a J-beta primer mix and a sample-barcoded 5' primer. A template-switch 5' adaptor carrying 12 random nucleotides introduced a unique molecular identifier onto each TCR beta cDNA molecule. Each sample yielded at least 2.5 million CDR3-containing paired-end reads. First-strand cDNA synthesis was performed from all RNA using the Mint cDNA synthesis kit, with priming by a TRBC-specific oligonucleotide. After uracil-DNA glycosylase treatment, a first 18-cycle PCR used universal primers M1SS and BC2_uni_R on all cDNA. In the paper's pipeline: For normalization, 1 million high-quality reads were randomly selected from each sample, with every read carrying a distinct molecular identifier. Reads sharing molecular identifiers were discarded rather than binned into consensus sequences. MiTCR, set to a Q25 quality threshold and the strictest error-elimination algorithm, was used for CDR3 identification, clonotype clustering and error correction. Lower-bound total TCR beta diversity was estimated with a nonparametric unseen species model using Euler transformation. TCRdb took the public reads, trimmed them with fastp at Q25, ran MiXCR for clone calling and kept in-frame beta chains. One record per CDR3 amino acid sequence lists the most common genes and DNA. It is TCRdb's table, rather than the study itself, that gives the V and J calls and clone size. This sample has around 1,000,000 distinct CDR3 sequences in its table, and 35% to 45% of those were observed once. The ten largest clones represent about an eighth of the sample.

Here is what the overall study found, with its caveats: As age increased, observed TCR beta diversity per million T cells dropped in a roughly linear way, and a significant reduction was already evident by age 40. The CMV infection status of donors was not known, potentially confounding age-related changes in expanded clonotypes. Compared with the aged group, the long-lived group had more naive CD4+ T cells, fewer expanded clones and increased TCR diversity, a pattern suggesting age selection. Estimates of total diversity based on one million sequenced T cells were regarded as lower bounds and as underestimates. Observed TCR beta diversity correlated strongly with the percentage of naive T cells measured by flow cytometry. Because profiling used bulk unsorted PBMCs, naive and antigen-experienced compartments could not be compared conclusively.

V was cut back by 5 bases and J by 12 bases, leaving a gap of 23 bases between them. The CDR3 starts with the cysteine, ends with the phenylalanine, and has 13 residues. Only the CDR3 DNA is retained, 39 bases long and in frame from the first base. As encoded in the germline V gene, CDR1 is SQVTM while CDR2 is ANQGSEA. The roughly 39 donors, aged about 6 to 100 years, were systemically healthy Caucasian individuals from Russia. Approximately 9.3 milliliters of peripheral blood were collected from each donor into EDTA-treated Vacutainer tubes. Ficoll-Paque density-gradient centrifugation was used to isolate PBMCs, with at least 6 million per sample. Trizol reagent was used to extract total RNA from the PBMCs, yielding at least 5.5 micrograms per sample. For every donor, flow cytometry on a PBMC aliquot measured the percentage of naive CD45RAhigh/CD27high T cells.

Here the chain combines TRBV29-1 and TRBJ2-7; possibly the D gene is TRBD2, per 6 matching bases. This receptor was taken from a young man in good health. Sequencing was done on a sample of blood. The base sequence is TGCAGCGTTTTTAGATGGGACTCACCACCGACGTACTTC. It is translated as CSVFRWDSPPTYF.